This TCR beta chain was obtained from a study of control samples from healthy donors and cancer patients (dated by TCRdb to between 2020 and 2021). Libraries were prepared through the immunoSEQ multiplex PCR assay. The immuneACCESS repertoire file appears here via TCRdb, limited to in-frame rearrangements. These files lack a portion of the clones; in checked studies, under half of the deficit traces to unresolved V genes, and the cause of the others is not known. Present in this sample are 50,000 to 70,000 clones, roughly 88% of which were seen just once. 3% to 4% of the sample belongs to the ten largest clones. Per the germline V gene (reference sequence), MNHEY is the CDR1 and SMNVEV is the CDR2. The junction carries 20 bases between V and J, which are trimmed by 5 bases and 6 bases respectively. The CDR3 holds 15 amino acids from the cysteine to the phenylalanine. Only the CDR3 part of the read is kept: 45 bases, read in frame from the first base.

For this clone: Its antigen is not yet known. There are no base qualities to consult, and no much larger clone falls within one base.

Sequences were obtained from blood. The clonotype was recovered from a man aged 50-60 years in good health. The sequence is built from TRBV27 and TRBJ2-7; TRBD1 is possibly the D segment (6 matching bases). The DNA sequence reads TGTGCCAGCAGTCCTCGGGACAATTCGGGCTCCGAGCAGTACTTC. Its translation is CASSPRDNSGSEQYF.